This passage covers 2 T cell receptor beta chains from one sample sequenced in a study of beta chain features in type 1 diabetes. Findings of the study overall: Moderate but significant shortening of TCRB CDR3s was recorded in all four CD4+ subsets from Type 1 diabetes patients.

Their antigens remain unidentified. The authors reverse transcribed all of the isolated RNA, so sequencing captured expressed TCRB transcripts. Clones were sequenced by immunoSEQ multiplex PCR, and TCRdb holds only the in-frame ones, with some missing. The sample carries 130,000 or so clones, about 10% recorded once. The sample consisted of central memory CD4+ T cells from blood. All receptors come from a young man with type 1 diabetes.

The chain's CDR3 is CASSPRGSGTDTQYF. Here the CDR3 DNA reads TGTGCCAGCAGCCCCAGGGGGAGCGGAACAGATACGCAGTATTTT. V and J are TRBV7-3 and TRBJ2-3, with TRBD1 matching over 7 bases. CDR1 is SGHTA and CDR2 is FQGTGA in the germline V gene. The V and J ends lost 5 bases and 3 bases, in that order; junction bases with no gene match: 8. CDR3 length equals 15 residues. The full variable domain, with the rest looked up from reference TRBV7-3 and TRBJ2-3, is GAGVSQTPSNKVTEKGKYVELRCDPISGHTALYWYRQSLGQGPEFLIYFQGTGAADDSGLPNDRFFAVRPEGSVSTLKIQRTERGDSAVYLCASSPRGSGTDTQYFGPGTRLTVL.

This clone turned up a few times. The rearrangement joins TRBV4-2 to TRBJ2-5; possible D gene TRBD1, 6 bases. CDR1 is LGHNA and CDR2 is YNFKEQ in the germline V gene. The germline V and J ends were trimmed by 1 base and 2 bases, with 17 bases remaining between them. The CDR3 loop spans 17 amino acids. The CDR3 DNA reads TGTGCCAGCAGCCAAGTCACAGGGACGGGGTTTCAAGAGACCCAGTACTTC. Translation: CASSQVTGTGFQETQYF.